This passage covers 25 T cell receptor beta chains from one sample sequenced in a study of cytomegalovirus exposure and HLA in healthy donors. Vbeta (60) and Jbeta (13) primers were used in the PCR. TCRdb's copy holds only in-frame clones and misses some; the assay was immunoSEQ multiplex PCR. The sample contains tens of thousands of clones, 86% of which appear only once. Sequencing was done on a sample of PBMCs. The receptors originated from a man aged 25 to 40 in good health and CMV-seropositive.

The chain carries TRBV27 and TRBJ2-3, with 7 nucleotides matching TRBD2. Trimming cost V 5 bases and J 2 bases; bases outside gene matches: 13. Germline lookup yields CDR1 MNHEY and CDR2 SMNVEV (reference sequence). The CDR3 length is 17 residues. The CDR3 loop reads CASSPPLGRETTDTQYF. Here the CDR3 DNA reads TGTGCCAGCAGTCCGCCTTTAGGGCGGGAGACCACAGATACGCAGTATTTT.

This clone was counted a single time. For the CDR3, the DNA is TGTGCCAGCAGTTTAATAGGTCAGGGACTGGAAAAACTGTTTTTT. Translation: CASSLIGQGLEKLFF. J is TRBJ1-4 and V is TRBV28; D may be TRBD1 (5 bases). The germline V gene has CDR1 MDHEN and CDR2 SYDVKM. The CDR3 runs to 15 residues. Trimming stripped 2 bases from V and 8 bases from J, with 15 bases between.

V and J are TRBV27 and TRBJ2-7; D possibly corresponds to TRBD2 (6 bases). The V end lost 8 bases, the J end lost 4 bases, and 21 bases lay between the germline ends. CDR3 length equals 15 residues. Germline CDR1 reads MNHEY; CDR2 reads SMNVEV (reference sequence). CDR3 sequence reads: CASQIRSGTAYEQYF. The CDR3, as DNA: TGTGCCAGCCAAATAAGATCCGGGACTGCTTACGAGCAGTACTTC.

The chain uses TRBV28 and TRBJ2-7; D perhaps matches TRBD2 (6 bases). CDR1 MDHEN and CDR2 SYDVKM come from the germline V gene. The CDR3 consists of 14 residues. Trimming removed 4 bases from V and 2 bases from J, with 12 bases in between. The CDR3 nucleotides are TGTGCCAGCAGTTGGCGGGGTCTCCCCTACGAGCAGTACTTC. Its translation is CASSWRGLPYEQYF.

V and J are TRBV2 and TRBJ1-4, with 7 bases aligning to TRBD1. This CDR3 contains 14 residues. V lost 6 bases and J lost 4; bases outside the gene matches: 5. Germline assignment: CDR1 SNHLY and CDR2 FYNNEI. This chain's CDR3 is CASRPGQNNEKLFF. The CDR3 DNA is TGTGCCAGCAGGCCGGGACAGAATAATGAAAAACTGTTTTTT.

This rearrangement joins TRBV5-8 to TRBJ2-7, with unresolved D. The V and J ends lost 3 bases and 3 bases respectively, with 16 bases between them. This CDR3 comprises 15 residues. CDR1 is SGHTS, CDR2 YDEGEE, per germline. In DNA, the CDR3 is TGTGCCAGCAGCTCCTTACAAGTCTCAGACTACGAGCAGTACTTC. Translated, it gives CASSSLQVSDYEQYF.

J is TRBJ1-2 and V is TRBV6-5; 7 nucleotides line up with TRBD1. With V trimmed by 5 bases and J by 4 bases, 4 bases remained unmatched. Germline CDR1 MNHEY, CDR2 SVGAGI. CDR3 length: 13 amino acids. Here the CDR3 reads CASSTTGIYGYTF. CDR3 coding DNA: TGTGCCAGCAGTACGACAGGGATCTATGGCTACACCTTC.

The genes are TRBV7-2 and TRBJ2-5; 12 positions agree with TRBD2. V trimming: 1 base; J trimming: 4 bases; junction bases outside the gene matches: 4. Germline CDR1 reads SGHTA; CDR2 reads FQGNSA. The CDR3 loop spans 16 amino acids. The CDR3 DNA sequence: TGTGCCAGCAGCTTAGGAACTAGCGGGAGGTTAGAGACCCAGTACTTC. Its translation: CASSLGTSGRLETQYF.

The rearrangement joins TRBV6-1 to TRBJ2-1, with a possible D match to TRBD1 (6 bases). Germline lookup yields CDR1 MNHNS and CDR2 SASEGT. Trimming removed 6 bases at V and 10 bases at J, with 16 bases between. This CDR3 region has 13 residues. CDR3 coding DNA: TGTGCCAGCAGGTCAACAGGGATTGGAGAGCAGTTCTTC. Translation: CASRSTGIGEQFF.

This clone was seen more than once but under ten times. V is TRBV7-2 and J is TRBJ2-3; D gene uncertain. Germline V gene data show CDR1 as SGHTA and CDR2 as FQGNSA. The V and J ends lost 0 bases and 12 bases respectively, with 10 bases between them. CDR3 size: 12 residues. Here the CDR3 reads CASSLAGSVQYF. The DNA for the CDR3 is TGTGCCAGCAGCTTAGCCGGGTCGGTACAGTATTTT.

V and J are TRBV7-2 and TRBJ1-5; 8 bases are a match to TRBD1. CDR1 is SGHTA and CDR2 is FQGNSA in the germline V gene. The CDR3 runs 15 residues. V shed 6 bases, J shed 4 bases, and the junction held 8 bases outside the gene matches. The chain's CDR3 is CASSPWTGPNQPQHF. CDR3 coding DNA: TGTGCCAGCAGTCCCTGGACAGGGCCAAATCAGCCCCAGCATTTT.

This chain's CDR3 is CASSIRRGFEAFF. CDR3 DNA sequence: TGTGCCAGTAGTATTAGGAGGGGTTTTGAAGCTTTCTTT. The chain carries TRBV19 and TRBJ1-1; a weak D match, TRBD1 (5 bases). The CDR3 runs to 13 residues. V was pared by 3 bases and J by 7 bases, with 12 bases between. Germline lookup yields CDR1 LNHDA and CDR2 SQIVND (reference sequence).

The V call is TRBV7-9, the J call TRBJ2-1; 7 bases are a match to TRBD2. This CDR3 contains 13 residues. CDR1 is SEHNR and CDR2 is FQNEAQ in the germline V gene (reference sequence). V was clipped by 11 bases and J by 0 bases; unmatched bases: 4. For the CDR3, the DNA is TGTGCCCTCGGGAGGAGCTCCTACAATGAGCAGTTCTTC. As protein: CALGRSSYNEQFF.

CDR3 coding DNA: TGTGCCAGCAGTTATACCCAGACTAGCGGGGTTCGCTACAATGAGCAGTTCTTC. This translates into CASSYTQTSGVRYNEQFF. The chain links TRBV27 to TRBJ2-1, with 11 bases matching TRBD2. V gave up 4 bases and J gave up 3 bases; unmatched junction bases: 11. Germline V gene data show CDR1 as MNHEY and CDR2 as SMNVEV (reference sequence). The CDR3 is made up of 18 amino acids.

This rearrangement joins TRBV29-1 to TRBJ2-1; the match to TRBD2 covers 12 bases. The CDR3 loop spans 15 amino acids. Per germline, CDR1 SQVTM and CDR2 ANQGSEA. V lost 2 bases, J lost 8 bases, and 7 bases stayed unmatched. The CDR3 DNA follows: TGCAGCGTTGAAATAACTAGCGGGAGGAAGGATGAGCAGTTCTTC. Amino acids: CSVEITSGRKDEQFF.

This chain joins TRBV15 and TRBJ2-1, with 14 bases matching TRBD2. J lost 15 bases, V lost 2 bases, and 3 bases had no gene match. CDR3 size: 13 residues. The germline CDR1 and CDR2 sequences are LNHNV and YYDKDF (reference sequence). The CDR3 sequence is CATSRFGTSGRFF. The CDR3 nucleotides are TGTGCCACCAGCAGATTCGGGACTAGCGGGAGGTTCTTC.

This CDR3 reads CASSKDRGRGEKLFF. The CDR3 DNA is TGTGCCAGCAGCAAAGACAGGGGGCGAGGTGAAAAACTGTTTTTT. The chain couples TRBV7-2 to TRBJ1-4; 10 bases fit TRBD1. Per germline, CDR1 SGHTA and CDR2 FQGNSA. Trimming removed 5 bases from V and 7 bases from J; junction bases left unmatched: 7. CDR3 length equals 15 residues.

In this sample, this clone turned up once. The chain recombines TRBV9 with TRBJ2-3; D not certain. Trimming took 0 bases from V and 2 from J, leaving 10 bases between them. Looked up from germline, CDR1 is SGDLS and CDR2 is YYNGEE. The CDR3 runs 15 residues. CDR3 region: CASSVARRFTDTQYF. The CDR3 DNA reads TGTGCCAGCAGCGTAGCTAGGCGGTTCACAGATACGCAGTATTTT.

As DNA, the CDR3 is TGTGCCAGCAGATGGGGAACAGGGGTCTATGGCTACACCTTC. Protein: CASRWGTGVYGYTF. The chain couples TRBV6-5 to TRBJ1-2; 7 bases are shared with TRBD1. This CDR3 has 14 residues. Germline CDR1 MNHEY, CDR2 SVGAGI. Germline trimming cut 6 bases from V and 4 bases from J; bases unmatched to any gene: 8.

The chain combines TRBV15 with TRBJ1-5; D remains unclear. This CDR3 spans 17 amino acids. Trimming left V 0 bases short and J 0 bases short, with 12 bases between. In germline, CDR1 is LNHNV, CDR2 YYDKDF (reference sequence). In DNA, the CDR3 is TGTGCCACCAGCAGAGAGTGGGCGGGCAATAGCAATCAGCCCCAGCATTTT. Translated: CATSREWAGNSNQPQHF.

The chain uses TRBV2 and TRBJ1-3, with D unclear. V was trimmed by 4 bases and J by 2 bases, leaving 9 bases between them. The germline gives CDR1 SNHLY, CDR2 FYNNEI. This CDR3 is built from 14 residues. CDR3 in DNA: TGTGCCAGCAGTGTACCCGGGGCTGGAAACACCATATATTTT. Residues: CASSVPGAGNTIYF. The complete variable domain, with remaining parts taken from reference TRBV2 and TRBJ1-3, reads EPEVTQTPSHQVTQMGQEVILRCVPISNHLYFYWYRQILGQKVEFLVSFYNNEISEKSEIFDDQFSVERPDGSNFTLKIRSTKLEDSAMYFCASSVPGAGNTIYFGEGSWLTVV.

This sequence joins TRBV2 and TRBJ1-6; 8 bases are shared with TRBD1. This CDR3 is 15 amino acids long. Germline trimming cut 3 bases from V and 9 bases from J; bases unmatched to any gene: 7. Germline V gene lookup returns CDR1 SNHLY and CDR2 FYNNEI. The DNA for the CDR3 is TGTGCCAGCAGTGACGCAGGGGGCAAGGGTTCACCCCTCCACTTT. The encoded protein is CASSDAGGKGSPLHF.

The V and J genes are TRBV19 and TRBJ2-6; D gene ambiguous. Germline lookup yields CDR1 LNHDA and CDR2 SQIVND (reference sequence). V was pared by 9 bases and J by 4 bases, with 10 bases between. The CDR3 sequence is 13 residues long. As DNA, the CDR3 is TGTGCCAGCACAAATCAGGGGGCCAACGTCCTGACTTTC. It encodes CASTNQGANVLTF.

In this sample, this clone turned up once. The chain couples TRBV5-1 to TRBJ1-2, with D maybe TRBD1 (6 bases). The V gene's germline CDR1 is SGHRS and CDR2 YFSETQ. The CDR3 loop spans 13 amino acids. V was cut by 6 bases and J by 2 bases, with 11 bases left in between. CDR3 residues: CASTPGQNYGYTF. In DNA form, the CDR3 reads TGCGCCAGCACCCCAGGACAGAACTATGGCTACACCTTC.

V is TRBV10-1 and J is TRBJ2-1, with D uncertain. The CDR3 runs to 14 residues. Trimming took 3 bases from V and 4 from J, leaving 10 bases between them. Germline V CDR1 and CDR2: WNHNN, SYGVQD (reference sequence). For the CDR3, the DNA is TGCGCCAGCAGTGACCACCTTCGGTACAATGAGCAGTTCTTC. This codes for CASSDHLRYNEQFF.